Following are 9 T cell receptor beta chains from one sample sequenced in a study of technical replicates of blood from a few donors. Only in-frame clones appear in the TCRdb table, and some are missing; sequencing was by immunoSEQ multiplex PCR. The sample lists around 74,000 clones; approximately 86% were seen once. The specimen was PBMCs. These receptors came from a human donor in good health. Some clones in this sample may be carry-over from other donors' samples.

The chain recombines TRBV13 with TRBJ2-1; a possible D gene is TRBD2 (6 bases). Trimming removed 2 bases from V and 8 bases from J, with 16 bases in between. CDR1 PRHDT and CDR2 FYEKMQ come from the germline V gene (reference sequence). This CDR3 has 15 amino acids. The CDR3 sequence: CASSLRRDRIDEQFF. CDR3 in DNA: TGTGCCAGCAGCTTACGGCGGGATAGAATTGATGAGCAGTTCTTC.

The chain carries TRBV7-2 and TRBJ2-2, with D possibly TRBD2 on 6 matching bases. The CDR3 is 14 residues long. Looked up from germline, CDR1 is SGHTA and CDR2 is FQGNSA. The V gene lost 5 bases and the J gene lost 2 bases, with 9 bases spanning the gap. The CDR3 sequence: CASSRRGNTGELFF. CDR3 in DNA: TGTGCCAGCAGCCGGCGGGGAAACACCGGGGAGCTGTTTTTT.

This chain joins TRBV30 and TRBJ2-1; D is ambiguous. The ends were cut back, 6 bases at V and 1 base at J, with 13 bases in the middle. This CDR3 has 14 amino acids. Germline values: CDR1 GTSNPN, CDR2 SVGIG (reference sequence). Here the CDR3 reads CACQDLDSYNEQFF. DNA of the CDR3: TGTGCCTGCCAAGATCTAGATTCCTACAATGAGCAGTTCTTC.

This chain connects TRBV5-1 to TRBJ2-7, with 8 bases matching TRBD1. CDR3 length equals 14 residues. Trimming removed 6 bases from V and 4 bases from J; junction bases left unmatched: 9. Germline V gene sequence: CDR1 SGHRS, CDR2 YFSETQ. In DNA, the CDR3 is TGCGCCAGCATGGTGGGACAGGAAACGTACGAGCAGTACTTC. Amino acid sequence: CASMVGQETYEQYF.

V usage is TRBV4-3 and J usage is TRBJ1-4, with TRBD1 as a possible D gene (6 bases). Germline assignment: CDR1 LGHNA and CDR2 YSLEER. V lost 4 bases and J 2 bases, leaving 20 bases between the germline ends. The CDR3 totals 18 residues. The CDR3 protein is CASSPTLRGAGTNEKLFF. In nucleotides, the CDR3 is TGCGCCAGCAGCCCAACGCTCCGGGGGGCGGGTACTAATGAAAAACTGTTTTTT.

The CDR3 nucleotides are TGTGCCAGCAGTGAACAGGGGTTACCTGGAAACACCATATATTTT. This sequence encodes CASSEQGLPGNTIYF. This chain joins TRBV6-1 and TRBJ1-3, with a tentative D call TRBD1 (6 bases). The CDR3 covers 15 residues. Between the trimmed V and J ends, which lost 2 bases and 2 bases, there was a span of 10 bases. Germline V CDR1 and CDR2: MNHNS, SASEGT.

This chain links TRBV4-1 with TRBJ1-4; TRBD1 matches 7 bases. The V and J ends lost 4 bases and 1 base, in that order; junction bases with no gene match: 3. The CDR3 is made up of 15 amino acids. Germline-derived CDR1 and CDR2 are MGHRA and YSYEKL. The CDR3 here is CASSPRQGTNEKLFF. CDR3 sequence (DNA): TGCGCCAGCAGCCCCCGACAGGGAACTAATGAAAAACTGTTTTTT.

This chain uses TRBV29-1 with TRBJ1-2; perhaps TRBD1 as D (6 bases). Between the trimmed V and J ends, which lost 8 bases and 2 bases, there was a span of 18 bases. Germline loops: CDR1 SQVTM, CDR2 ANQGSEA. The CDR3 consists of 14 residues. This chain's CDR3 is CSTRFRDKNYGYTF. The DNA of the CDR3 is TGCAGCACACGATTCCGGGACAAGAACTATGGCTACACCTTC.

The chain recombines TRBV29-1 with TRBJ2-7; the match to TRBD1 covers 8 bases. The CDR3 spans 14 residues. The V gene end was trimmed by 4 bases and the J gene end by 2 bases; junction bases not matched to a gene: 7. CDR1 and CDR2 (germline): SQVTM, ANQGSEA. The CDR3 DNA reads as TGCAGCGTTGTTTTTCCGGACAGGGCCTACGAGCAGTACTTC. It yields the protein CSVVFPDRAYEQYF.